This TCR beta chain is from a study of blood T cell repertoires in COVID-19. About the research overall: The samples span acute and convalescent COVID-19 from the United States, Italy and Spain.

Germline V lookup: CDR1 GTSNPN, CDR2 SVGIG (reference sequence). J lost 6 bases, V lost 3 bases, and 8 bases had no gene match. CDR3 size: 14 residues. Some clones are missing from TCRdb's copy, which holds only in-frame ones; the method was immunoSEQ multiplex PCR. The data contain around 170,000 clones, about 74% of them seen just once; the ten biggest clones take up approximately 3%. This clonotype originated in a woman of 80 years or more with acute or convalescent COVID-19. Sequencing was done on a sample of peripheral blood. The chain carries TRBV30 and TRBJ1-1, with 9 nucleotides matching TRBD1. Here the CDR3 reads CAWRGTGGEAEAFF. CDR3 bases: TGTGCCTGGAGGGGAACAGGGGGCGAGGCTGAAGCTTTCTTT.